The table lists the clone carrying this T cell receptor beta chain with many counts. From germline, CDR1 is SGHRS and CDR2 YFSETQ. V lost 1 base and J lost 2, with 11 bases in between. The CDR3 is 15 amino acids. A second roughly 6 to 12 cycle PCR used barcoded and J-beta primers. TCRdb recomputed calls from the 5' RACE reads with MiXCR, one row per CDR3 protein. The top ten clones hold roughly 10% of a sample with more than 750,000 distinct CDR3 sequences, roughly 29% of them seen once. The entry originates in a study of blood T cells in healthy people across ages. These data were likewise used in another study, on T cells of mothers and their children.

This chain uses TRBV5-1 with TRBJ2-3; D tentatively fits TRBD1 or TRBD2 (5 bases each). The clonotype originates from a woman between 40 and 55 years old in good health. The material sequenced was blood. The CDR3 here is CASSLQGAATDTQYF. The CDR3 region has the DNA TGCGCCAGCAGCTTGCAGGGAGCCGCCACAGATACGCAGTATTTT.